These 18 T cell receptor beta chains were sequenced from one sample in a study of CD8+CD57+ T cells in acquired aplastic anemia. The authors sequenced patients whose flow cytometry had shown CD8+CD57+ cell expansion. The template used for profiling TCR beta VDJ and CDR3 was genomic DNA. Via MiXCR, TCRdb re-called the reads, giving one row per CDR3 protein. The profile covers under 200,000 distinct CDR3 sequences, with less than 50% appearing a single time and about 30% taken by the ten largest. Material: sorted CD4+, CD8+, or CD8+CD57+ T cells (not recorded which) from PBMCs. The receptors stem from a human donor with aplastic anemia.

The chain recombines TRBV6-1 with TRBJ1-5; no firm D call. V shed 6 bases and J shed 5 bases, with 11 bases lying between them. This CDR3 comprises 13 residues. CDR1 and CDR2 (germline): MNHNS, SASEGT. CDR3: CASRSEQYQPQHF. Here the CDR3 DNA reads TGTGCCAGCAGGTCGGAGCAGTATCAGCCCCAGCATTTT.

This chain links TRBV27 with TRBJ1-1; D is perhaps TRBD1 (5 bases). CDR3 length: 14 residues. Germline V lookup: CDR1 MNHEY, CDR2 SMNVEV (reference sequence). Trimming left V 5 bases short and J 5 bases short, with 15 bases between. The CDR3 protein is CASSIDRGGTEAFF. CDR3 DNA sequence: TGTGCCAGCAGTATAGATAGGGGCGGTACTGAAGCTTTCTTT.

Turning to this clonotype: With a much larger clone just one base away, this may be a read error. The gene calls are TRBV5-1 and TRBJ1-1; D not certain. CDR3 length: 13 residues. Germline lookup yields CDR1 SGHRS and CDR2 YFSETQ. The CDR3 DNA reads as TGCGCCAGCAGCTTATTTACGGGAACTGAAGCTTCCTTT. Its protein product is CASSLFTGTEASF.

This clonotype was counted ten times or more. The chain links TRBV20-1 to TRBJ1-2; D unclear. V gave up 2 bases and J gave up 3 bases, with 13 bases separating them. CDR3 length: 14 amino acids. The V gene's germline CDR1 is DFQATT and CDR2 SNEGSKA (reference sequence). CDR3 sequence: CSARSGYPHYGYTF. CDR3 in DNA: TGCAGTGCTAGATCCGGGTACCCCCACTATGGCTACACCTTC.

As to this clonotype: This may arise from a read error, as a much more abundant clone is one base away. The J gene is TRBJ2-7, the V gene TRBV5-1, with 10 bases that match TRBD1. From germline, CDR1 is SGHRS and CDR2 YFSETQ. The CDR3 totals 15 residues. The CDR3 loop reads CASSLARQGAYERYF. Here the CDR3 DNA reads TGCGCCAGCAGCTTGGCTCGACAGGGGGCCTACGAGCGGTACTTC.

This clonotype was recorded many times. The rearrangement joins TRBV20-1 to TRBJ2-3, with 10 bases aligning to TRBD1. V dropped 0 bases and J dropped 5; count of bases not matched to a gene: 14. The CDR3 runs 18 residues. Germline V gives CDR1 DFQATT, CDR2 SNEGSKA (reference sequence). CDR3 residues: CSARDYLLDRGQRDTQYF. The CDR3 bases are TGCAGTGCTAGAGACTACCTACTAGACAGGGGGCAGAGAGATACGCAGTATTTT.

CDR3: CASSVDGSREQYF. CDR3 DNA sequence: TGTGCCAGCAGCGTAGACGGTTCACGCGAGCAGTACTTC. The chain recombines TRBV9 with TRBJ2-7; D unresolved. Per germline, CDR1 SGDLS and CDR2 YYNGEE. V was pared by 0 bases and J by 6 bases, with 10 bases between. The CDR3 is 13 residues long. Filled out from reference TRBV9 and TRBJ2-7, the complete variable domain reads DSGVTQTPKHLITATGQRVTLRCSPRSGDLSVYWYQQSLDQGLQFLIQYYNGEERAKGNILERFSAQQFPDLHSELNLSSLELGDSALYFCASSVDGSREQYFGPGTRLTVT.

This chain uses TRBV6-1 with TRBJ1-2; TRBD1 might be the D (6 bases). The V gene lost 4 bases and the J gene lost 2 bases, with 14 bases spanning the gap. The germline CDR1 and CDR2 sequences are MNHNS and SASEGT. The CDR3 has 15 amino acids. DNA of the CDR3: TGTGCCAGCAGTGGTCGGACAGTCTTAAACTATGGCTACACCTTC. Translating it yields CASSGRTVLNYGYTF.

As concerns this clonotype: A junction boundary mismatches the germline segment, possibly from a read error. The J gene is TRBJ2-7, the V gene TRBV20-1, with D perhaps TRBD1 or TRBD2 (5 bases each). The CDR3 consists of 15 residues. CDR1 is DFQATT, CDR2 SNEGSKA, per germline (reference sequence). CDR3 coding DNA: TGCAGTGCTAGGCCGGGGCAGTGGGACGTTTCTGGGCAGCACTTC. The encoded protein is CSARPGQWDVSGQHF.

The chain links TRBV9 to TRBJ2-1; 8 bases are a match to TRBD2. V gave up 6 bases and J gave up 6 bases; unmatched junction bases: 14. Germline-derived CDR1 and CDR2 are SGDLS and YYNGEE. This CDR3 has 16 residues. The DNA of the CDR3 is TGTGCCAGCAATTTTAAGGGGCGCCGGGGGGGCAATGAGCAGTTCTTC. Translating gives CASNFKGRRGGNEQFF.

This clonotype was observed at least ten times. This may be a read error: a much more frequent sequence differs by one nucleotide. The J gene is TRBJ2-7, the V gene TRBV25-1; D unclear. The V and J ends lost 3 bases and 1 base respectively, with 4 bases between them. This CDR3 contains 12 residues. The germline V gene has CDR1 MGHDK and CDR2 SYGVNS. CDR3 protein: CASSDRSYEQYF. CDR3 bases: TGTGCCAGCAGTGACAGATCCTACGAGCAGTACTTC.

This clonotype was counted many times. The chain joins TRBV19 to TRBJ1-2; D is undetermined. Germline CDR1 and CDR2: LNHDA and SQIVND (reference sequence). Trimming stripped 1 base from V and 5 bases from J, with 5 bases between. The CDR3 extends over 12 amino acids. Here the CDR3 reads CASSIAEYGYTF. CDR3 bases: TGTGCCAGTAGTATAGCGGAATATGGCTACACCTTC.

Worth noting for this clonotype: One junction end disagrees with the germline gene, perhaps due to a read error. The chain combines TRBV29-1 with TRBJ2-3; 12 nucleotides agree with TRBD2. The V gene's germline CDR1 is SQVTM and CDR2 ANQGSEA. The CDR3 contains 14 residues. CDR3 in amino acids: CSGGLAGNLGTQYF. CDR3 nucleotides: TGCAGCGGCGGACTAGCGGGGAACCTTGGGACGCAGTACTTT.

The table lists this clonotype with a few counts. This sequence joins TRBV15 and TRBJ1-5; a possible D gene is TRBD1 (6 bases). CDR3 size: 15 residues. The ends were cut back, 0 bases at V and 7 bases at J, with 13 bases in the middle. Germline assignment: CDR1 LNHNV and CDR2 YYDKDF (reference sequence). The CDR3 coding sequence is TGTGCCACCAGCAGAGATAGGGGGGTGGGGCAGCCCCAGCATTTT. Protein product: CATSRDRGVGQPQHF.

Only a few counts were recorded for this clonotype. The conserved phenylalanine or tryptophan normally closing the CDR3 is absent here, so this likely arose from a read error. V is TRBV11-1 and J is TRBJ2-3; 11 nucleotides agree with TRBD2. This CDR3 region has 15 residues. The germline V gene encodes CDR1 SGHAT and CDR2 FQDESV (reference sequence). Losses at the gene ends were 5 bases for V and 4 bases for J; bases not matched to a gene: 5. CDR3 coding DNA: TGTGCCAGCAGCCATGGACTAGCGGGTGCAGATACGCAGTATTCT. It translates to CASSHGLAGADTQYS.

This clonotype was detected only a few times. V gene TRBV10-3 combines with J gene TRBJ2-3; 10 bases line up with TRBD2. Looked up from germline, CDR1 is ENHRY and CDR2 is SYGVKD. V was clipped by 0 bases and J by 5 bases; unmatched bases: 8. This CDR3 region has 17 residues. The CDR3 DNA reads TGTGCCATCAGTGAGTCGACGGGACTAGCGTCGGGAGATACGCAGTATTTT. This codes for CAISESTGLASGDTQYF.

This rearrangement joins TRBV2 to TRBJ2-7; 7 bases are shared with TRBD1. The CDR3 sequence is 15 residues long. Germline-derived CDR1 and CDR2 are SNHLY and FYNNEI. With V trimmed by 6 bases and J by 2 bases, 10 bases remained unmatched. The CDR3 DNA follows: TGTGCCAGCAGGAGCCGGACAGGTATCACCTACGAGCAGTACTTC. Its translation: CASRSRTGITYEQYF.

This clonotype was detected many times. The chain links TRBV11-2 to TRBJ2-7, with 8 bases identical to TRBD1. The CDR3 is made up of 15 amino acids. Trimming cost V 5 bases and J 4 bases; bases outside gene matches: 10. From germline, CDR1 is SGHAT and CDR2 FQNNGV. CDR3 residues: CASSPVVGQAYEQYF. In nucleotides, the CDR3 is TGTGCCAGCAGCCCGGTAGTGGGACAGGCTTACGAGCAGTACTTC.